The rows below give T cell receptor beta chains drawn from one sample of a study of T cells in Graves' hyperthyroidism and ophthalmopathy. TCRdb recomputed calls from the multiplex PCR reads with MiXCR, one row per CDR3 protein. The table has hundreds of thousands of distinct CDR3 sequences, under 15% seen once. The source material was blood. Receptors originate from a man aged 18 to 29 with Graves' ophthalmopathy. CDR3s include the opening cysteine and the closing phenylalanine or tryptophan. D genes are given only for firm matches. Some rows have no size entry. The others give once, few or many, or a class for an expanded clone.

few TRBJ1-5 NA TRBV20-1 TGCAGTGCTAGCATAAAACAGGGAGGTCGGCAGCCCCAGCATTTT CSASIKQGGRQPQHF
many TRBJ2-7 TRBD2 TRBV12-3/TRBV12-4 TGTGCCAGCAGGCTTCACGGGACTAGCGGAACCTACGAGCAGTACTTC CASRLHGTSGTYEQYF
NA TRBJ2-3 TRBD1 TRBV4-1 TGCGCCAGCAGCGCACAGGGGGCGACCTATAGGGATACGCAGTATTTT CASSAQGATYRDTQYF
many TRBJ1-2 TRBD1 TRBV12-3/TRBV12-4 TGTGCCAGCAGTTTTAACAGGGGGCATGGCTACACCTTC CASSFNRGHGYTF
NA TRBJ2-3 TRBD2 TRBV2 TGTGCCAGCAGGGGATCTCTACTGGGACGGGGGGGCTCAGATACGCAGTATTTT CASRGSLLGRGGSDTQYF
many TRBJ1-2 NA TRBV30 TGTGCCTGGACCTTATCCGACATCTATGGCTACACCTTC CAWTLSDIYGYTF
NA TRBJ2-7 NA TRBV11-1 TGTGCCAGCAGCTTAGAGTTGCCCACTCCGGCCTACGAGCAGTACTTC CASSLELPTPAYEQYF
many TRBJ2-1 TRBD2 TRBV6-1 TGTGCCAGCAGTGGGGCCAGCGGGAGGGCCGTCTATGAGCAGTTCTTC CASSGASGRAVYEQFF
few TRBJ2-2 TRBD1 TRBV18 TGTGCCAGCTCACCGCGGACAGGGATCACCGGGGAGCTGTTTTTT CASSPRTGITGELFF
few TRBJ2-2 NA TRBV2 TGTGCCAGCAGTGGAAGTAGGGGCTGGCCCGGGGAGCTGTTTTTT CASSGSRGWPGELFF
NA TRBJ2-7 NA TRBV20-1 TGCAGTGCTAGCGGCTCCCGTGACGAGCAGTACTTC CSASGSRDEQYF